Sequencing of this T cell receptor beta chain was carried out in a study of blood T cell repertoires in COVID-19. Study background: Acute-phase and convalescent COVID-19 samples originated in the United States, Italy and Spain. Nucleic acid was either cDNA or gDNA, and it came from T cells, B-cell-depleted T cells, or PBMCs.

Living in 24 US areas, the participants were between about 18 and 100 years of age. Participants reported their clinical history, and cohort assignment relied on those reports. The CDR3 runs to 13 residues. This clone was seen ten or more times. Profiled with immunoSEQ multiplex PCR; TCRdb holds only in-frame clones, not every one. The sample has around 260,000 clones; around 84% are singletons. The specimen sequenced was PBMCs or T cells enriched from blood (not recorded which). This clonotype was sampled from a man aged 25 to 45 with acute COVID-19. The chain has TRBV21-1 and TRBJ1-1; the D call in the table, TRBD1, was not verified against the DNA. TRBV21-1 is deemed a pseudogene. The CDR3 DNA sequence: TGTGCCAGCAGCAGGGGACAGAACACTGAAGCTTTCTTT. The encoded protein is CASSRGQNTEAFF.